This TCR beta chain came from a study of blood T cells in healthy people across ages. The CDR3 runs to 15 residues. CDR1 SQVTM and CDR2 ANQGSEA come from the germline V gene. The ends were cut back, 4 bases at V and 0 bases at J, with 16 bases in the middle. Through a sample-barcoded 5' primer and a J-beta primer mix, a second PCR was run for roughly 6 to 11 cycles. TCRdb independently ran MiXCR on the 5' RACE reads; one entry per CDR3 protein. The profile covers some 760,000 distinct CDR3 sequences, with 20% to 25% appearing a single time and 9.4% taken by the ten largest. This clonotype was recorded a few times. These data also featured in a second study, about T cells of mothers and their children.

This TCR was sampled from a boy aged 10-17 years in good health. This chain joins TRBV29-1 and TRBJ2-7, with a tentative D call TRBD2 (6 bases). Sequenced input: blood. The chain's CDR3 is CSVVLGAGPSYEQYF. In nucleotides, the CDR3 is TGCAGCGTTGTCTTAGGAGCGGGTCCCTCCTACGAGCAGTACTTC.